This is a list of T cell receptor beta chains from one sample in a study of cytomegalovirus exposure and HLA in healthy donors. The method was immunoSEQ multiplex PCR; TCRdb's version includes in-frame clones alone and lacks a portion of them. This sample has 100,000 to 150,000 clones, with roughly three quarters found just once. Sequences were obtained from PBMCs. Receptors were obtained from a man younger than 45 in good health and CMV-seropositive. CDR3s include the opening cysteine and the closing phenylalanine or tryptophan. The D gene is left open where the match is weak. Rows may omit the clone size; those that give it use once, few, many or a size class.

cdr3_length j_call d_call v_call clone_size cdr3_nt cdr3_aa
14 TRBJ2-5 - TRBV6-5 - TGTGCCAGCAGCCACCGGACTAACCAAGAGACCCAGTACTTC CASSHRTNQETQYF
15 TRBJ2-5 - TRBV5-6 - TGTGCCAGCAGCTTGAGACAGGTGTACCAAGAGACCCAGTACTTC CASSLRQVYQETQYF
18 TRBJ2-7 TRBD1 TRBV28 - TGTGCCAGCAGCCTGACGAGCAGACGGTTGGGACAGGGGGACGAGCAGTACTTC CASSLTSRRLGQGDEQYF
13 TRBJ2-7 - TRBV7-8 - TGTGCCAGCAGCTCAGTTGGAGGGCGCGAGCAGTACTTC CASSSVGGREQYF
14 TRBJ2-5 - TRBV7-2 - TGTGCCAGCAGCTTAGCGGGCGGGATGGAGACCCAGTACTTC CASSLAGGMETQYF
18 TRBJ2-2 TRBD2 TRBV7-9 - TGTGCCAGCAGCTTAGTGCCCGGACTAGCGGGAGAAACCGGGGAGCTGTTTTTT CASSLVPGLAGETGELFF
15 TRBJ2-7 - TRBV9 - TGTGCCAGCAGCTCCCAGGGTGATCCAAATGGAGAGCAGTACTTC CASSSQGDPNGEQYF
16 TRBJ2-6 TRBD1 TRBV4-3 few TGCGCCAGCAGCCAAGGACAGGGCTCTGGGGCCAACGTCCTGACTTTC CASSQGQGSGANVLTF
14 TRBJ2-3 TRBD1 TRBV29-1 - TGCAGCGCAGGGACAGGGAGGGGACCAGATACGCAGTATTTT CSAGTGRGPDTQYF
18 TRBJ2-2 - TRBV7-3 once TGTGCCAGCAGCTTAGGCCCCGAGGAAAGCGCCCACACCGGGGAGCTGTTTTTT CASSLGPEESAHTGELFF
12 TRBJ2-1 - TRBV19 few TGTGCCAGTTCGCCGAACGGGAATGAGCAGTTCTTC CASSPNGNEQFF
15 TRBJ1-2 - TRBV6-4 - TGTGCCACCAGGGTGGTGCCCGGAGGTCCCTATGGCTACACCTTC CATRVVPGGPYGYTF
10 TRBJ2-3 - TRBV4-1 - TGCGCCAGCAGCCGCAATCTGAGGGATTTT CASSRNLRDF
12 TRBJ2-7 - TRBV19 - TGTGCCAGTAGTATAAACGGCTACGAGCAGTACTTC CASSINGYEQYF
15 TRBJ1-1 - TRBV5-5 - TGTGCCAGCAGCTACAACCTCGGGGGTCACACTGAAGCTTTCTTT CASSYNLGGHTEAFF
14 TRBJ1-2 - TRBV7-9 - TGTGCCAGCAGCTTAGCTAGGGAAGGGGAAGGCTACACCTTC CASSLAREGEGYTF
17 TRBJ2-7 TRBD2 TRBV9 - TGTGCCAGCAGCGTAGGTTCGGGGACTAGCGCATTCTACGAGCAGTACTTC CASSVGSGTSAFYEQYF
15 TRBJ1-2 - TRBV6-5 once TGTGCCAGCAGGCCCCAGTGGAGTGTGGCCTATGGCTACACCTTC CASRPQWSVAYGYTF
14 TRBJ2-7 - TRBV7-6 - TGTGCCAGCAGCTTAGACGGGAGCTCCTACGAGCAGTACTTC CASSLDGSSYEQYF
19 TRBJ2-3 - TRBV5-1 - TGCGCCAGCAGCTTGGGCGAGGGGAACAGGGCAAGGAGGACAGATACGCAGTATTTT CASSLGEGNRARRTDTQYF
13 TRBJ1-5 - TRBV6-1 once TGTGCCAGCAGTGAAAACATGTATCAGCCCCAGCATTTT CASSENMYQPQHF
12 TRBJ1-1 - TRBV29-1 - TGCAGCGTTGAAGTCAGTTCCACTGAAGCTTTCTTT CSVEVSSTEAFF
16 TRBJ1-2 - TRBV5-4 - TGTGCCAGCAGCTTATACCGGGGGGAAGCTAACTATGGCTACACCTTC CASSLYRGEANYGYTF
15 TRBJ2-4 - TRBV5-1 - TGCGCCAGCAGGCCCACAGAGATAGCCAAAAACATTCAGTACTTC CASRPTEIAKNIQYF
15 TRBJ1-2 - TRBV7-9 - TGTGCCAGCAGAAGAGCTTTACAGGGTTTCTATGGCTACACCTTC CASRRALQGFYGYTF
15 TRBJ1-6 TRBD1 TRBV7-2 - TGTGCCAGCACCCTGACAGGGGAGGGCGACTCACCCCTCCACTTT CASTLTGEGDSPLHF
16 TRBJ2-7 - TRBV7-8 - TGTGCCAGCAGCTTAAACATGAGGCTCCGGGTCGACGAGCAGTACTTC CASSLNMRLRVDEQYF
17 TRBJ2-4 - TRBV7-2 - TGTGCCAGCAGCTCCCTTTTTAGCGGACTAGCCAAAAACATTCAGTACTTC CASSSLFSGLAKNIQYF
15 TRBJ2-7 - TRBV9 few TGTGCCAGCAGTGAACAGGGAATTTCTACGAGCGAGCAGTACTTC CASSEQGISTSEQYF
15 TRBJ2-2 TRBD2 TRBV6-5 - TGTGCCAGCAAAGCGGGGAAAGACTTTAACGGGGAGCTGTTTTTT CASKAGKDFNGELFF
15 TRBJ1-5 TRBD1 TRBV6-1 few TGTGCCAGCAACACAGGGGGTAATAGCAATCAGCCCCAGCATTTT CASNTGGNSNQPQHF
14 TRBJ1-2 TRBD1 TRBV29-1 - TGCAGCGCCGGTAGGACAGGTTCTAACTATGGCTACACCTTC CSAGRTGSNYGYTF
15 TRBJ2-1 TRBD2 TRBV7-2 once TGTGCCAGCAGACCGACTAGCGGGAGGAGCAATGAGCAGTTCTTC CASRPTSGRSNEQFF
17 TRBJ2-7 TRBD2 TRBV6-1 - TGTGCCAGCAGTGGAGGTAGCGGGAGGGTCCGGACCTACGAGCAGTACTTC CASSGGSGRVRTYEQYF
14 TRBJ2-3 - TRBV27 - TGTGCCAGCTATTCGGGGGTTTGGGGAGATACGCAGTATTTT CASYSGVWGDTQYF
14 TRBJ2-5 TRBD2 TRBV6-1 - TGTGCCAGCTCGGGACTAGTGGGACAAGAGACCCAGTACTTC CASSGLVGQETQYF
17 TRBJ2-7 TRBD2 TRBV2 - TGTGCCAGCAGTACCAACGCTAGGAGCGGGAGGGACTACGAGCAGTACTTC CASSTNARSGRDYEQYF
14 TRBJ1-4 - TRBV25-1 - TGTGCCAGCAGTGAATGGCAGACAAATGAAAAACTGTTTTTT CASSEWQTNEKLFF
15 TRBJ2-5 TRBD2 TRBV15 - TGTGCCACCAGCAGGACTAGCGGGCCCCAAGAGACCCAGTACTTC CATSRTSGPQETQYF
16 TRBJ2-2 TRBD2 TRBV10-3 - TGTGCCATCAGTGGGGCTAGCGGGAGAGGGACCGGGGAGCTGTTTTTT CAISGASGRGTGELFF
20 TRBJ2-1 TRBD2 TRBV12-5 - TGTGCTAGTGGTTTTCTACTCGGACTAGCGGGAGAGAGCTCCTACAATGAGCAGTTCTTC CASGFLLGLAGESSYNEQFF
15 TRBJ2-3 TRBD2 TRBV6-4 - TGTGCCAGCAGTGCCTTCGGGGGGGCCACAGATACGCAGTATTTT CASSAFGGATDTQYF
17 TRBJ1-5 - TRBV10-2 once TGCGCCAGCAGTCTCGGGGGGGGGTTATTGGGCAATCAGCCCCAGCATTTT CASSLGGGLLGNQPQHF
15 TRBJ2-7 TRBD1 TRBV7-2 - TGTGCCAGCAGCTTAGAAGGCAGACAGGGAGCCGAGCAGTACTTC CASSLEGRQGAEQYF
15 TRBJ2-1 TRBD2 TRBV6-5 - TGTGCCAGCAGTCTCGGGACTAGCGGGAGGGCCATGCAGTTCTTC CASSLGTSGRAMQFF
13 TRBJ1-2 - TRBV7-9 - TGTGCCAGCAGCCTCAGGGAAAACTATGGCTACACCTTC CASSLRENYGYTF
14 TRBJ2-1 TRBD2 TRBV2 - TGTGCCAGCAGTGGACTAGCCGGCTACAATGAGCAGTTCTTC CASSGLAGYNEQFF
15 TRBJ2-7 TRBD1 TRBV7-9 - TGTGCCAGCACCTCCGGACAGGGGGCGGATTACGAGCAGTACTTC CASTSGQGADYEQYF
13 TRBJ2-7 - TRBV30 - TGTGCCTGGAGTAGGTACAGGGCCTACGAGCAGTACTTC CAWSRYRAYEQYF
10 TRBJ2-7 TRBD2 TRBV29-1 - TGCAGCGTTGGGGAGGGCGAGCAGTACTTC CSVGEGEQYF
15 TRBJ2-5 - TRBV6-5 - TGTGCCAGCAGTTACAGTACAGGGCTTCAAGAGACCCAGTACTTC CASSYSTGLQETQYF
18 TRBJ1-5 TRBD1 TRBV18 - TGTGCCAGCTCACCTTCGGACAGGGGGAGATGGAGCAATCAGCCCCAGCATTTT CASSPSDRGRWSNQPQHF
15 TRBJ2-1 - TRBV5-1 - TGCGCCAGCAGCTCCGGGTCCGAGGCCTACAATGAGCAGTTCTTC CASSSGSEAYNEQFF